The present T cell receptor beta chain was sequenced within a study of OX40 agonist ivuxolimab in advanced cancers. Background on the study: Ivuxolimab is an agonistic anti-OX40 (CD134) antibody, and patients were treated with it.

Overall study results and limits: The specificity for antigen of the expanded peripheral T cells was not determined.

V lost 0 bases and J 5 bases, leaving 10 bases between the germline ends. The CDR3 has 13 amino acids. In germline, CDR1 is GTSNPN, CDR2 SVGIG (reference sequence). This clone has a handful of counts. Its antigen is still unknown. The method was immunoSEQ multiplex PCR; TCRdb's version includes in-frame clones alone and lacks a portion of them. This table has some 35,000 clones, around 73% appearing once. Sample: CD4+ or CD8+ T cells sorted from blood, taken in a trial of the OX40 agonist ivuxolimab. This clonotype was sampled from an adult with an advanced solid tumor such as melanoma, head and neck, liver or kidney cancer. V usage is TRBV30 and J usage is TRBJ1-1, with D hard to call. The CDR3 reads CAWSVQGWTEAFF. In DNA, the CDR3 is TGTGCCTGGAGTGTTCAAGGGTGGACTGAAGCTTTCTTT.